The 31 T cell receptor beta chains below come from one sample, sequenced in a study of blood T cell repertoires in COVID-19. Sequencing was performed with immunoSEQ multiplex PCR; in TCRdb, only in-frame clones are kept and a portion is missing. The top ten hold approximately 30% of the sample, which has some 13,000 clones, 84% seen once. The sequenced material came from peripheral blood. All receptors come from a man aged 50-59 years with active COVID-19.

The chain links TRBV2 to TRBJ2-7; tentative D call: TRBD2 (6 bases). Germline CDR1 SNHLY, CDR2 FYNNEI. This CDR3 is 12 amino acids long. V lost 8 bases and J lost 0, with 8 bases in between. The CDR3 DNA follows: TGTGCCAGCGGGACTGCCTCCTACGAGCAGTACTTC. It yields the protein CASGTASYEQYF.

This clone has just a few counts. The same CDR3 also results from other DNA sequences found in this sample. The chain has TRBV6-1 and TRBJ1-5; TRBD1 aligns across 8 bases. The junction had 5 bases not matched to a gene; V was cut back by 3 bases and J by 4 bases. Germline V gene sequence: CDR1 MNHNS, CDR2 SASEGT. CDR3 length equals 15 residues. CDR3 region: CASSDFGQGNQPQHF. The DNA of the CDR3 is TGTGCCAGCAGTGATTTTGGACAGGGTAATCAGCCCCAGCATTTT.

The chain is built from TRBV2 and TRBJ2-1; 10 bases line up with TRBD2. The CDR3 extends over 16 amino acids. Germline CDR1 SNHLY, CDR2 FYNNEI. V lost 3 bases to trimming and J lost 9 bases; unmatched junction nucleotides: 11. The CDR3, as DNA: TGTGCCAGCAGTGACCCGGGTGGTAGCGGGAGGAGTGAGCAGTTCTTC. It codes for CASSDPGGSGRSEQFF.

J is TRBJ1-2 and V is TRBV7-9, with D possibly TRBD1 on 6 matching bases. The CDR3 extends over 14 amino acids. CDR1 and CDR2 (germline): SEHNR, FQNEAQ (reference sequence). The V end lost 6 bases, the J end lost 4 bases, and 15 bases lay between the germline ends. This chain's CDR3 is CASSTGMGSYGYTF. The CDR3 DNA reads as TGTGCCAGCAGTACAGGGATGGGAAGCTATGGCTACACCTTC.

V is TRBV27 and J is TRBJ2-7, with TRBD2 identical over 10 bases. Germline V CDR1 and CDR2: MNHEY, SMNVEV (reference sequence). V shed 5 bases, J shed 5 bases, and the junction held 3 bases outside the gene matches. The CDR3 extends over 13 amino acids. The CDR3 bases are TGTGCCAGCAGTGGGACTAGCGAAGACGAGCAGTACTTC. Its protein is CASSGTSEDEQYF.

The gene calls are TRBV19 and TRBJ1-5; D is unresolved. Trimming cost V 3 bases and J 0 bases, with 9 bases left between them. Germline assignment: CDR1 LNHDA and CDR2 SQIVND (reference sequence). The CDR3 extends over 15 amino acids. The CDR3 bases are TGTGCCAGTAGTATTCGGTATGATAGCAATCAGCCCCAGCATTTT. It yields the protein CASSIRYDSNQPQHF.

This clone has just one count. CDR3 DNA sequence: TGTGCCAGCAGCTTAGCGGGAGGGCCTTACAATGAGCAGTTCTTC. Amino acids: CASSLAGGPYNEQFF. The chain links TRBV27 to TRBJ2-1; the match to TRBD2 covers 11 bases. Looked up from germline, CDR1 is MNHEY and CDR2 is SMNVEV (reference sequence). Germline trimming cut 6 bases from V and 4 bases from J; bases unmatched to any gene: 5. CDR3 length: 15 residues.

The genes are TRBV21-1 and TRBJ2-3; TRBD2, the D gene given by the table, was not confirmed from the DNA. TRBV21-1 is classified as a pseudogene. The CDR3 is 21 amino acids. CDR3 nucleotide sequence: TGTGCCAGCAGCAAACCGGGACTAGCGGGAGGGCCGTGGTACTGCACAGATACGCAGTATTTT. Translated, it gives CASSKPGLAGGPWYCTDTQYF.

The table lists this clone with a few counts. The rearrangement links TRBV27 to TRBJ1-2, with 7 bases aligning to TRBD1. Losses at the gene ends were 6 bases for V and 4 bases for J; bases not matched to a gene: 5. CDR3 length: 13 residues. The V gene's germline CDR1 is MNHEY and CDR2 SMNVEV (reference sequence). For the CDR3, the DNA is TGTGCCAGCAGCCAGACAGGGATCTATGGCTACACCTTC. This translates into CASSQTGIYGYTF.

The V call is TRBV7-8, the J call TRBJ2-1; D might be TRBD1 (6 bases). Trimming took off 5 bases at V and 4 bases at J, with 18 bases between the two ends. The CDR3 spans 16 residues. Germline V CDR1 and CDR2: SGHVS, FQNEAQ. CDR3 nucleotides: TGTGCCAGCAGCATAGGAGGTGACAGGCGTTACAATGAGCAGTTCTTC. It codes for CASSIGGDRRYNEQFF.

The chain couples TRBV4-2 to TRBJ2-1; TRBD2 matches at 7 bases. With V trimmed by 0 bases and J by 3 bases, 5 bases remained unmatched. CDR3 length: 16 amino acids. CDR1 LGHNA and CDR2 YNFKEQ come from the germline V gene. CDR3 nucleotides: TGTGCCAGCAGCCAAGACTGGAGGGAGGGCTACAATGAGCAGTTCTTC. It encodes CASSQDWREGYNEQFF.

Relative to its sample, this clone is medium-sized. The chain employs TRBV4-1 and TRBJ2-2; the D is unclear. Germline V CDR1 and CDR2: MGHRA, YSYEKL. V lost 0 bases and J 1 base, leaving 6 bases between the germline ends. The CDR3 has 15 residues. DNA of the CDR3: TGCGCCAGCAGCCAAGATCGCAGGAACACCGGGGAGCTGTTTTTT. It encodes CASSQDRRNTGELFF.

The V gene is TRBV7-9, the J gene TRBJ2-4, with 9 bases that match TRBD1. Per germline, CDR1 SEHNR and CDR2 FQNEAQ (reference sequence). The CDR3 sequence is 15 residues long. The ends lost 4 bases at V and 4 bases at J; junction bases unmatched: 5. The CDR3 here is CASSSPGTGKNIQYF. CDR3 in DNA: TGTGCCAGCAGCTCCCCCGGGACAGGGAAAAACATTCAGTACTTC.

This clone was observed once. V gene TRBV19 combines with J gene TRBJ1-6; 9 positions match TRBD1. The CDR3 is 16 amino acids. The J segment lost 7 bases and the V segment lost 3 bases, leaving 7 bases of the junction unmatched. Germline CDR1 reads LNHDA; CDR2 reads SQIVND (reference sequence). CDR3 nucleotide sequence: TGTGCCAGTAGTATTTTAGGACAGGGGAGCAATTCACCCCTCCACTTT. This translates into CASSILGQGSNSPLHF. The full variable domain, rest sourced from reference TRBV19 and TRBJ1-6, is DGGITQSPKYLFRKEGQNVTLSCEQNLNHDAMYWYRQDPGQGLRLIYYSQIVNDFQKGDIAEGYSVSREKKESFPLTVTSAQKNPTAFYLCASSILGQGSNSPLHFGNGTRLTVT.

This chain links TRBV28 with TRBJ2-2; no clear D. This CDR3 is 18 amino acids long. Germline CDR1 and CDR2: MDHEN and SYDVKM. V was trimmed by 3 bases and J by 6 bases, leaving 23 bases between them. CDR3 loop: CASSLSPDSDLPAGELFF. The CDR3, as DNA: TGTGCCAGCAGTTTGTCCCCCGACTCAGACTTACCAGCCGGGGAGCTGTTTTTT. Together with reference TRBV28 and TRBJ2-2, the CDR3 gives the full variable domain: DVKVTQSSRYLVKRTGEKVFLECVQDMDHENMFWYRQDPGLGLRLIYFSYDVKMKEKGDIPEGYSVSREKKERFSLILESASTNQTSMYLCASSLSPDSDLPAGELFFGEGSRLTVL.

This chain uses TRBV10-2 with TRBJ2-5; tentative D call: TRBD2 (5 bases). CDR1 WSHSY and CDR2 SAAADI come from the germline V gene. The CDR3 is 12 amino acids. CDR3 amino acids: CASEGGQETQYF. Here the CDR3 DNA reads TGCGCGAGCGAGGGCGGACAAGAGACCCAGTACTTC.

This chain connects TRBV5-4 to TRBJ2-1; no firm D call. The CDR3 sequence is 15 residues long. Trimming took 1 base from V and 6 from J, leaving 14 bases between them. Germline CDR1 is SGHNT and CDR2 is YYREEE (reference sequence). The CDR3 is CASSLSLEMTNEQFF. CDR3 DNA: TGTGCCAGCAGCTTGTCCCTAGAAATGACCAATGAGCAGTTCTTC.

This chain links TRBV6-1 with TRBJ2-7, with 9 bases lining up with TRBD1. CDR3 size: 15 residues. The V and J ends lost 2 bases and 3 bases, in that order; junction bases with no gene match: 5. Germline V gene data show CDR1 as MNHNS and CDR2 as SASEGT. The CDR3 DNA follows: TGTGCCAGCAGTGAAAGGGACAGGGCCCGCTACGAGCAGTACTTC. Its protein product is CASSERDRARYEQYF.

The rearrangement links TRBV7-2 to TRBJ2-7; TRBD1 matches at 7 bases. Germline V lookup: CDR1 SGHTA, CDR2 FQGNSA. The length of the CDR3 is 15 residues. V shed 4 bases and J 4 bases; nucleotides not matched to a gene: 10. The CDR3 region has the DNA TGTGCCAGCAGCTCCACCGTGGGGACAGAGTACGAGCAGTACTTC. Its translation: CASSSTVGTEYEQYF.

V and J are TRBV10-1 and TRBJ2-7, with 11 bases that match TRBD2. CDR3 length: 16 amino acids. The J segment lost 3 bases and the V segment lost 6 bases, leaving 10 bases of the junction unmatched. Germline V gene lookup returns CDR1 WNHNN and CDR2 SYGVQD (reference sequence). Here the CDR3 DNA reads TGCGCCAGCAGCGGGACTAGCGGAAGAGTCTACTACGAGCAGTACTTC. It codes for CASSGTSGRVYYEQYF.

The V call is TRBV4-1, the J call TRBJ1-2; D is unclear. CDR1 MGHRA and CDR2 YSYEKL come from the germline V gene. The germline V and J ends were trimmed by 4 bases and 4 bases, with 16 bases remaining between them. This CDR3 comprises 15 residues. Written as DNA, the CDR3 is TGCGCCAGCAGCCCTTCTAACGGACTAGGCTATGGCTACACCTTC. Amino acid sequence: CASSPSNGLGYGYTF.

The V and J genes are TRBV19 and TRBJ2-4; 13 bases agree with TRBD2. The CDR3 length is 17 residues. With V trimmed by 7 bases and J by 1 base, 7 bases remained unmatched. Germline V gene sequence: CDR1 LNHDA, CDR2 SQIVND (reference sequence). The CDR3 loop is CASTVGLAGAAKNIQYF. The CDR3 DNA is TGTGCCAGTACCGTCGGACTAGCGGGAGCCGCCAAAAACATTCAGTACTTC.

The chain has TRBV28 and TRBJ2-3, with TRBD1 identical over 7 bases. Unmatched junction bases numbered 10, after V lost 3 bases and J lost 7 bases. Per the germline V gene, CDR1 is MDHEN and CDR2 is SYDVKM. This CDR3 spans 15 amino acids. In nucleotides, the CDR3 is TGTGCCAGCAGTTTCCCAGGGGGATTGGCAAATACGCAGTATTTT. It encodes CASSFPGGLANTQYF.

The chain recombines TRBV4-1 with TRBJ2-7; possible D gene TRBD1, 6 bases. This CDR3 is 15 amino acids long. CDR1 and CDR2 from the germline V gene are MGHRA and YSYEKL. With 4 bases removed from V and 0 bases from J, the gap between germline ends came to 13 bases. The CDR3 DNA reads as TGCGCCAGCAGCCCGGCTCAGGGGACCTCCTACGAGCAGTACTTC. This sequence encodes CASSPAQGTSYEQYF.

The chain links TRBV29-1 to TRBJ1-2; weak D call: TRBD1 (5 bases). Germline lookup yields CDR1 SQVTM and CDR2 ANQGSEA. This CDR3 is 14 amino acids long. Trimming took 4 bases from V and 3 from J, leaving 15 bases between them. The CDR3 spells CSVGAPGIDYGYTF. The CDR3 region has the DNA TGCAGCGTTGGAGCCCCAGGGATCGACTATGGCTACACCTTC.

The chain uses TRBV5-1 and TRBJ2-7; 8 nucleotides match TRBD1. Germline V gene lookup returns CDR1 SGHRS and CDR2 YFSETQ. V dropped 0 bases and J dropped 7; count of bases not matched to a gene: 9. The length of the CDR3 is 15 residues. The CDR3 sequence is CASSLGGTGFFEQYF. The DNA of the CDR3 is TGCGCCAGCAGCTTGGGCGGGACAGGATTCTTTGAGCAGTACTTC.

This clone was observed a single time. The CDR3 protein is CASSLGQGARETQYF. The CDR3, as DNA: TGTGCCAGCAGCTTGGGGCAGGGGGCGCGGGAGACCCAGTACTTC. This chain joins TRBV5-8 and TRBJ2-5; 8 bases line up with TRBD1. The germline gives CDR1 SGHTS, CDR2 YDEGEE. The CDR3 has 15 amino acids. The trim removed 0 bases at V and 5 bases at J, leaving 6 bases unmatched. The whole variable domain, remainder taken from reference TRBV5-8 and TRBJ2-5, is EAGVTQSPTHLIKTRGQQATLRCSPISGHTSVYWYQQALGLGLQFLLWYDEGEERNRGNFPPRFSGRQFPNYSSELNVNALELEDSALYLCASSLGQGARETQYFGPGTRLLVL.

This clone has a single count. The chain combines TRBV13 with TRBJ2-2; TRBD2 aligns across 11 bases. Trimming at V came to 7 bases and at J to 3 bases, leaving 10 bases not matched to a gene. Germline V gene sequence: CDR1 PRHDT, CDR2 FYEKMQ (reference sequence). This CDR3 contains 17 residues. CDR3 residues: CASTSQLAGVHTGELFF. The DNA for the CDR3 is TGTGCCAGCACTTCACAACTAGCGGGAGTGCACACCGGGGAGCTGTTTTTT. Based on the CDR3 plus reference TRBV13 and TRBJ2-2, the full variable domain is AAGVIQSPRHLIKEKRETATLKCYPIPRHDTVYWYQQGPGQDPQFLISFYEKMQSDKGSIPDRFSAQQFSDYHSELNMSSLELGDSALYFCASTSQLAGVHTGELFFGEGSRLTVL.

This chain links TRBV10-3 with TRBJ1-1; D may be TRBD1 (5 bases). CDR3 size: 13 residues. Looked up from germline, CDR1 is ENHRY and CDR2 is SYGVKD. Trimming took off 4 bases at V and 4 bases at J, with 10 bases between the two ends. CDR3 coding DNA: TGTGCCATCAGTGTGGGGGGGATCACTGAAGCTTTCTTT. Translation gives CAISVGGITEAFF.

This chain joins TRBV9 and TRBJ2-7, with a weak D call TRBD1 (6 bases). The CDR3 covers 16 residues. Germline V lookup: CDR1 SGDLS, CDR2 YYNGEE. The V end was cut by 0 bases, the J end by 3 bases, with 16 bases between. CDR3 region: CASSVGTGHGIYEQYF. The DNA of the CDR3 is TGTGCCAGCAGCGTAGGCACGGGACATGGGATCTACGAGCAGTACTTC.

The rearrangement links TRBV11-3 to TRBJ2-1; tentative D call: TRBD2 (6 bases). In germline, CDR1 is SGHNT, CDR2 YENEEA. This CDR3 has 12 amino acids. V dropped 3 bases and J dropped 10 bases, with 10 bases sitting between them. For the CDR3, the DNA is TGTGCCAGCAGCTTGGGGGGTGGGGAGCAGTTCTTC. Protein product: CASSLGGGEQFF.